The 27 T cell receptor beta chains listed next were all sequenced from one sample in a study of blood T cell repertoires in COVID-19 (dated by TCRdb to 2020 to 2021). Library prep was done by the immunoSEQ multiplex PCR assay. Held by TCRdb, this immuneACCESS table contains in-frame sequences only and omits some clones. Under half of the omission traces to an unresolved V gene where checked; the cause of the rest is unknown. The sample table holds about 26,000 clones, of which approximately 77% were seen once. About 15% of the sample belongs to the ten largest clones. Sequences were obtained from peripheral blood. The receptors were gathered from an elderly man with active or convalescent COVID-19.

This clone was seen a few times. The CDR3, as DNA: TGTGCCAGCAGCCGCGCCAGGGTCCTATTCTATGGCTACACCTTC. This codes for CASSRARVLFYGYTF. This chain joins TRBV7-2 and TRBJ1-2, with D possibly TRBD1 on 5 matching bases. Germline-derived CDR1 and CDR2 are SGHTA and FQGNSA. The CDR3 length is 15 residues. V lost 5 bases, J lost 4 bases, and 17 bases lay in between.

The genes are TRBV11-2 and TRBJ2-6; D is possibly TRBD1 (5 bases). From germline, CDR1 is SGHAT and CDR2 FQNNGV. Deletions cut 6 bases from V and 4 bases from J, with 13 bases between. The CDR3 runs to 15 residues. The CDR3 sequence: CASRAREPGANVLTF. CDR3 DNA: TGTGCCAGCAGAGCCAGGGAACCAGGGGCCAACGTCCTGACTTTC.

In this sample, this clone turned up once. The rearrangement joins TRBV15 to TRBJ1-6; D is undetermined. This CDR3 is built from 17 residues. Trimming removed 0 bases from V and 8 bases from J, with 17 bases in between. Germline values: CDR1 LNHNV, CDR2 YYDKDF (reference sequence). CDR3 sequence (DNA): TGTGCCACCAGCAGAGATCCCCAGGCAGCTACCCATTCACCCCTCCACTTT. Translation: CATSRDPQAATHSPLHF.

V and J are TRBV2 and TRBJ2-1, with TRBD2 matching over 8 bases. Germline-derived CDR1 and CDR2 are SNHLY and FYNNEI. V lost 0 bases to trimming and J lost 8 bases; unmatched junction nucleotides: 9. The CDR3 consists of 16 residues. The CDR3, as DNA: TGTGCCAGCAGTGAAGCGTGGCGGGGGGAAGCTTATGAGCAGTTCTTC. Its translation: CASSEAWRGEAYEQFF.

The chain is built from TRBV19 and TRBJ2-5; 7 bases map to TRBD1. The CDR3 consists of 15 residues. Germline CDR1 is LNHDA and CDR2 is SQIVND (reference sequence). V was pared by 5 bases and J by 5 bases, with 11 bases of the junction left unmatched. The CDR3 DNA reads as TGTGCCAGTAGTGTGCTAAGGGGGCTCGGGGAGACCCAGTACTTC. Protein product: CASSVLRGLGETQYF.

In nucleotides, the CDR3 is TGCGCCAGCAGCTTGGGGCCAGCGGTCCCCCGTGAGCAGTACTTC. Translating gives CASSLGPAVPREQYF. The V gene is TRBV5-1, the J gene TRBJ2-7; tentatively, D is TRBD2 (5 bases). Germline assignment: CDR1 SGHRS and CDR2 YFSETQ. Trimming removed 0 bases at V and 7 bases at J, with 17 bases between. The CDR3 runs to 15 residues.

The rearrangement links TRBV19 to TRBJ1-5, with D possibly matching TRBD1 (5 bases). This CDR3 spans 15 amino acids. The V end lost 6 bases, the J end lost 6 bases, and 18 bases lay between the germline ends. CDR1 and CDR2 from the germline V gene are LNHDA and SQIVND (reference sequence). CDR3: CASSSSQGMVQPQHF. For the CDR3, the DNA is TGTGCCAGTAGCTCCTCCCAGGGTATGGTTCAGCCCCAGCATTTT.

The genes are TRBV18 and TRBJ2-3; unclear D gene. The CDR3 is 16 amino acids. V gave up 4 bases and J gave up 1 base, with 15 bases separating them. From germline, CDR1 is KGHSH and CDR2 LQKENI. CDR3 region: CASSRSTMSGTDTQYF. CDR3 bases: TGTGCCAGCTCACGATCAACGATGTCAGGCACAGATACGCAGTATTTT.

This clone is a singleton in its sample. This chain joins TRBV3-1 (or the pseudogene TRBV3-2) and TRBJ2-7; maybe TRBD1 (5 bases). CDR1 LGHDT and CDR2 YNNKEL come from the germline V gene (reference sequence). This CDR3 spans 12 amino acids. V was trimmed by 6 bases and J by 7 bases, leaving 13 bases between them. The CDR3 bases are TGTGCCAGCAGACCCAGGGTCGGGGAGCAGTACTTC. This translates into CASRPRVGEQYF.

The gene calls are TRBV7-9 and TRBJ1-2, with TRBD1 identical over 8 bases. The CDR3 contains 15 residues. V lost 5 bases, J lost 4 bases, and 9 bases stayed unmatched. CDR1 and CDR2 from the germline V gene are SEHNR and FQNEAQ (reference sequence). This CDR3 reads CASSIDRGRSYGYTF. The DNA for the CDR3 is TGTGCCAGCAGCATCGACAGGGGAAGAAGCTATGGCTACACCTTC.

This rearrangement joins TRBV6-5 to TRBJ1-4; D unclear. The CDR3 has 14 amino acids. CDR1 is MNHEY and CDR2 is SVGAGI in the germline V gene. V lost 5 bases to trimming and J lost 5 bases, with 12 bases between them. In DNA, the CDR3 is TGTGCCAGCAGTAAGAGGGCGGCAAATGAAAAACTGTTTTTT. Translating it yields CASSKRAANEKLFF.

This chain uses TRBV25-1 with TRBJ2-2; perhaps TRBD1 as D (6 bases). The V gene's germline CDR1 is MGHDK and CDR2 SYGVNS. Deletions cut 3 bases from V and 4 bases from J, with 12 bases between. The CDR3 runs 15 residues. CDR3 in DNA: TGTGCCAGCAGTGATTACAGGGTTCGCACCGGGGAGCTGTTTTTT. It specifies CASSDYRVRTGELFF.

As DNA, the CDR3 is TGTGCCAGCGCGCCGGGGACAAGGAACACTGAAGCTTTCTTT. Translation: CASAPGTRNTEAFF. This rearrangement joins TRBV19 to TRBJ1-1; D perhaps matches TRBD1 (6 bases). This CDR3 is built from 14 residues. V shed 9 bases and J shed 1 base, with 15 bases lying between them. The germline gives CDR1 LNHDA, CDR2 SQIVND (reference sequence).

The V and J genes are TRBV20-1 and TRBJ2-7, with 7 bases aligning to TRBD1. The germline gives CDR1 DFQATT, CDR2 SNEGSKA (reference sequence). J lost 3 bases, V lost 3 bases, and 5 bases had no gene match. The CDR3 covers 13 residues. The DNA of the CDR3 is TGCAGTGCTAGTGGGACAGTATACTACGAGCAGTACTTC. Translating gives CSASGTVYYEQYF.

This sequence joins TRBV9 and TRBJ1-2; TRBD1 matches at 8 bases. The length of the CDR3 is 16 residues. Germline CDR1 is SGDLS and CDR2 is YYNGEE. V was clipped by 3 bases and J by 4 bases; unmatched bases: 11. CDR3 DNA sequence: TGTGCCAGCAGCGCAGGGACCAGGGGGCCCTTCTATGGCTACACCTTC. Translation: CASSAGTRGPFYGYTF.

This clone has only one observation. The CDR3 nucleotides read TGCGCCAGCAGCCTATCTTCCAGGGGGACTAATTCACCCCTCCACTTT. Amino acid sequence: CASSLSSRGTNSPLHF. The chain links TRBV4-1 to TRBJ1-6, with 7 bases identical to TRBD1. The CDR3 is made up of 16 amino acids. Germline V gene data show CDR1 as MGHRA and CDR2 as YSYEKL. The junction had 9 bases not matched to a gene; V was cut back by 4 bases and J by 6 bases.

The chain recombines TRBV10-1 with TRBJ2-1, with 7 bases aligning to TRBD1. The CDR3 contains 13 residues. V lost 6 bases, J lost 7 bases, and 6 bases stayed unmatched. Germline values: CDR1 WNHNN, CDR2 SYGVQD (reference sequence). The CDR3 is CASRDGQVNEQFF. The DNA for the CDR3 is TGCGCCAGCAGAGACGGACAGGTTAATGAGCAGTTCTTC.

The chain is built from TRBV6-2 or TRBV6-3 and TRBJ1-5, with unresolved D. With 2 bases removed from V and 6 bases from J, the gap between germline ends came to 8 bases. From germline, CDR1 is MNHEY and CDR2 SVGEGT. The length of the CDR3 is 13 residues. For the CDR3, the DNA is TGTGCCAGCAGTTACGTGGGAGGTCAGCCCCAGCATTTT. Its protein product is CASSYVGGQPQHF.

This clone has only a few counts. V is TRBV2 and J is TRBJ2-7; D is possibly TRBD1 (6 bases). Trimming took off 1 base at V and 0 bases at J, with 13 bases between the two ends. CDR3 length: 16 amino acids. CDR1 and CDR2 from the germline V gene are SNHLY and FYNNEI. The CDR3 region has the DNA TGTGCCAGCAGTGAAGAGGCGACAGGTCTCTCCTACGAGCAGTACTTC. Translation: CASSEEATGLSYEQYF.

This chain links TRBV18 with TRBJ2-2, with 7 bases lining up with TRBD1. V gave up 6 bases and J gave up 6 bases; unmatched junction bases: 10. Per the germline V gene, CDR1 is KGHSH and CDR2 is LQKENI. This CDR3 is built from 15 residues. The CDR3 sequence: CASSYTTGSSGELFF. As DNA, the CDR3 is TGTGCCAGCTCCTATACGACAGGGAGCTCCGGGGAGCTGTTTTTT.

This rearrangement joins TRBV18 to TRBJ1-4, with D perhaps TRBD1 (6 bases). Trimming took 8 bases from V and 5 from J, leaving 12 bases between them. The CDR3 runs to 13 residues. The V gene's germline CDR1 is KGHSH and CDR2 LQKENI. CDR3 bases: TGTGCCAGCACCCGGGACACAAATGAAAAACTGTTTTTT. Translation: CASTRDTNEKLFF. Based on the CDR3 plus reference TRBV18 and TRBJ1-4, the full variable domain is NAGVMQNPRHLVRRRGQEARLRCSPMKGHSHVYWYRQLPEEGLKFMVYLQKENIIDESGMPKERFSAEFPKEGPSILRIQQVVRGDSAAYFCASTRDTNEKLFFGSGTQLSVL.

The chain has TRBV5-1 and TRBJ2-3, with 9 bases identical to TRBD1. The CDR3 consists of 14 residues. The germline CDR1 and CDR2 sequences are SGHRS and YFSETQ. V lost 5 bases, J lost 4 bases, and 5 bases stayed unmatched. In DNA, the CDR3 is TGCGCCAGCAGGGGACAGGGTTTGCCAGATACGCAGTATTTT. Its translation is CASRGQGLPDTQYF.

CDR3 protein: CASSLRSGLNEKLFF. CDR3 nucleotides: TGTGCCAGCAGCTTGCGGTCAGGATTAAATGAAAAACTGTTTTTT. The genes are TRBV5-4 and TRBJ1-4; D not resolved. Germline-derived CDR1 and CDR2 are SGHNT and YYREEE (reference sequence). The CDR3 is 15 residues long. Trimming took 1 base from V and 5 from J, leaving 12 bases between them. Variable domain in full (rest from reference TRBV5-4 and TRBJ1-4): ETGVTQSPTHLIKTRGQQVTLRCSSQSGHNTVSWYQQALGQGPQFIFQYYREEENGRGNFPPRFSGLQFPNYSSELNVNALELDDSALYLCASSLRSGLNEKLFFGSGTQLSVL.

The V gene is TRBV5-6, the J gene TRBJ2-3; TRBD2 matches at 11 bases. The germline V gene encodes CDR1 SGHDT and CDR2 YYEEEE. This CDR3 has 16 amino acids. J lost 1 base, V lost 2 bases, and 3 bases had no gene match. CDR3 nucleotides: TGTGCCAGCAGCTTCCTACTAGCGGGGGGCACAGATACGCAGTATTTT. Translated: CASSFLLAGGTDTQYF.

Here the CDR3 DNA reads TGTGCCAGCAGCCCCCGGGGCGGGGACAGACAATCTAGCGGGGGAGCGGATACGCAGTATTTT. Translated: CASSPRGGDRQSSGGADTQYF. The chain uses TRBV4-2 and TRBJ2-3; 10 bases align to TRBD2. With V trimmed by 4 bases and J by 6 bases, 25 bases remained unmatched. The germline gives CDR1 LGHNA, CDR2 YNFKEQ. The CDR3 extends over 21 amino acids.

Written as DNA, the CDR3 is TGTGCCAGCAGTTTAGTCTCGTTCTATGGCTACACCTTC. Translated, it gives CASSLVSFYGYTF. The rearrangement uses TRBV12-3 or TRBV12-4 and TRBJ1-2; no firm D call. The CDR3 covers 13 residues. V dropped 1 base and J dropped 4 bases, with 7 bases sitting between them.

V gene TRBV28 combines with J gene TRBJ2-1, with 9 nucleotides matching TRBD1. V shed 4 bases and J 7 bases; nucleotides not matched to a gene: 14. The germline gives CDR1 MDHEN, CDR2 SYDVKM. The CDR3 sequence is 17 residues long. The CDR3 region is CASSSPGPGQGRNEQFF. The CDR3 bases are TGTGCCAGCAGTTCACCCGGACCGGGACAGGGTAGAAATGAGCAGTTCTTC. The full variable domain, in which reference TRBV28 and TRBJ2-1 provide the parts outside the CDR3, is DVKVTQSSRYLVKRTGEKVFLECVQDMDHENMFWYRQDPGLGLRLIYFSYDVKMKEKGDIPEGYSVSREKKERFSLILESASTNQTSMYLCASSSPGPGQGRNEQFFGPGTRLTVL.